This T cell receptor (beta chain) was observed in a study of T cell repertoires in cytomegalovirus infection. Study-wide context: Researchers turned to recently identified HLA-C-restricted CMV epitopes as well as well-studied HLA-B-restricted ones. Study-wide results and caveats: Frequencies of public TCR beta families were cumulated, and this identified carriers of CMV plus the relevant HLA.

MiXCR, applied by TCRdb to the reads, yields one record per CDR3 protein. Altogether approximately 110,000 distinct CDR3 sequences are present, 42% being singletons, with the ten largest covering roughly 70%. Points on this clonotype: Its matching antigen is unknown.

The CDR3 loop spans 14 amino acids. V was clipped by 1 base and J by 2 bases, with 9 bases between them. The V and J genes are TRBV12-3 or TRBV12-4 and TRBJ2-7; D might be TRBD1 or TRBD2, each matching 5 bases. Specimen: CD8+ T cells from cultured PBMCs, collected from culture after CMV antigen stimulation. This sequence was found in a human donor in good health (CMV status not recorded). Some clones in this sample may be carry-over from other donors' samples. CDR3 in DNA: TGTGCCAGCAGTTTAGGGGGGAGACCCTACGAGCAGTACTTC. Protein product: CASSLGGRPYEQYF.